Reported below is one T cell receptor (beta chain). Its cognate antigen is unknown. Sequencing was performed with immunoSEQ multiplex PCR; in TCRdb, only in-frame clones are kept and a portion is missing. The data show tens of thousands of clones, over 65% seen once. The data originate from a study of PD-L1 blockade in urothelial cancer. Overall study: About 90% of the roughly 29 patients were men who had bladder-origin urothelial cancer.

This CDR3 contains 14 residues. Deletions cut 1 base from V and 6 bases from J, with 12 bases between. Looked up from germline, CDR1 is SGHRS and CDR2 is YFSETQ. Time point specified: pretreatment peripheral blood. Every patient provided from 1 to 8 samples, collected pretreatment and on-treatment. Points from the study as a whole: Below-median pretreatment blood TCR clonality was a predictor of better survival.

V gene TRBV5-1 combines with J gene TRBJ2-3; TRBD1 is a possible D gene (5 bases). Specimen: PBMCs, collected around atezolizumab (anti-PD-L1) treatment. The TCR comes from a man in his 60s with urothelial cancer. The CDR3 nucleotides are TGCGCCAGCAGCTTGAGCAGGGTGCAGGATACGCAGTATTTT. Protein product: CASSLSRVQDTQYF. Full variable domain (missing parts from reference TRBV5-1 and TRBJ2-3): KAGVTQTPRYLIKTRGQQVTLSCSPISGHRSVSWYQQTPGQGLQFLFEYFSETQRNKGNFPGRFSGRQFSNSRSEMNVSTLELGDSALYLCASSLSRVQDTQYFGPGTRLTVL.